The clone carrying this T cell receptor beta chain was counted at least ten times. This record belongs to a study of early T cells in non-severe SARS-CoV-2 infection. Background on the study: Bulk RNA taken from unsorted whole blood was sequenced, leaving chains unpaired.

CDR3 length: 18 amino acids. TCRdb fed the 5' RACE reads into MiXCR, producing one record per CDR3 protein. The table lists 98,000 or so distinct CDR3 sequences, 9% to 14% of them singletons. This clonotype was sampled from an adult who was a healthcare worker with PCR-confirmed SARS-CoV-2 infection or an uninfected control (not recorded which). The sample comprised whole blood. V usage is TRBV21-1 and J usage is TRBJ2-6. TRBV21-1 is a known pseudogene. CDR3 nucleotide sequence: TGTGCCAGCAGCAAAGGGCATCCGGTGAGCTCTGGGGCCAACGTCCTGACTTTC. This sequence encodes CASSKGHPVSSGANVLTF.